The 20 T cell receptor beta chains below come from one sample, sequenced in a study of cytomegalovirus exposure and HLA in healthy donors. The PCR had 60 Vbeta and 13 Jbeta primers. Sequencing was performed with immunoSEQ multiplex PCR; in TCRdb, only in-frame clones are kept and a portion is missing. This sample has some 200,000 clones, with around 75% found just once. The sequencing sample was made of PBMCs. Source of these receptors: a female donor in good health and CMV-seronegative.

The genes are TRBV11-3 and TRBJ1-1; maybe TRBD1 (5 bases). From germline, CDR1 is SGHNT and CDR2 YENEEA. The CDR3 contains 13 residues. V lost 5 bases and J lost 4, with 11 bases in between. The CDR3 loop is CASSPRAGTEAFF. The CDR3 DNA sequence: TGTGCCAGCAGCCCCAGGGCCGGCACTGAAGCTTTCTTT.

The genes are TRBV2 and TRBJ2-1; 11 bases align to TRBD2. Per the germline V gene, CDR1 is SNHLY and CDR2 is FYNNEI. There are 18 residues in the CDR3. The V and J ends lost 0 bases and 12 bases, in that order; junction bases with no gene match: 16. This chain's CDR3 is CASSEAGAFETSGSAQFF. CDR3 nucleotide sequence: TGTGCCAGCAGTGAAGCGGGCGCCTTTGAAACTAGCGGGAGTGCGCAGTTCTTC.

This clone was recorded a few times. The chain uses TRBV7-9 and TRBJ1-1; D is unresolved. This CDR3 is built from 14 residues. V lost 2 bases and J lost 0, with 7 bases in between. Germline assignment: CDR1 SEHNR and CDR2 FQNEAQ (reference sequence). The CDR3 region has the DNA TGTGCCAGCAGCTTAAGTACGGTGAACACTGAAGCTTTCTTT. Protein: CASSLSTVNTEAFF.

This clone was detected only once. The V gene is TRBV5-6, the J gene TRBJ2-1; 7 positions agree with TRBD2. Per the germline V gene, CDR1 is SGHDT and CDR2 is YYEEEE. The CDR3 length is 14 residues. Trimming cost V 3 bases and J 7 bases; bases outside gene matches: 7. CDR3 sequence reads: CASSYGGGRNEQFF. The DNA for the CDR3 is TGTGCCAGCAGCTACGGGGGAGGGAGAAATGAGCAGTTCTTC.

This chain uses TRBV27 with TRBJ1-5; tentative D call: TRBD1 (5 bases). Trimming left V 3 bases short and J 5 bases short, with 8 bases between. Per germline, CDR1 MNHEY and CDR2 SMNVEV (reference sequence). This CDR3 has 13 residues. The CDR3 nucleotides are TGTGCCAGCAGTTTGGCGGGGGATCAGCCCCAGCATTTT. The encoded protein is CASSLAGDQPQHF.

This chain connects TRBV28 to TRBJ1-2; TRBD1 might be the D (5 bases). CDR1 and CDR2 (germline): MDHEN, SYDVKM. V gave up 3 bases and J gave up 0 bases, with 11 bases separating them. The CDR3 has 15 amino acids. The CDR3 nucleotides are TGTGCCAGCAGTTTTTCGGGGGTAGCTAACTATGGCTACACCTTC. Translation gives CASSFSGVANYGYTF.

The chain recombines TRBV25-1 with TRBJ1-1; possible D gene TRBD1, 6 bases. V was pared by 10 bases and J by 7 bases, with 19 bases between. The germline V gene has CDR1 MGHDK and CDR2 SYGVNS. The CDR3 spans 13 residues. Here the CDR3 DNA reads TGTGCCACCCGGGTCGGGGGGCAAATTGAAGCTTTCTTT. Its translation: CATRVGGQIEAFF.

The rearrangement links TRBV5-6 to TRBJ1-6; the D gene is possibly TRBD1 (6 bases). V was clipped by 3 bases and J by 2 bases, with 9 bases between them. CDR1 and CDR2 from the germline V gene are SGHDT and YYEEEE. The CDR3 consists of 15 residues. The CDR3 bases are TGTGCCAGCAGCTCGAGGGGGACCTATAATTCACCCCTCCACTTT. This encodes CASSSRGTYNSPLHF. Full variable domain (rest looked up from reference TRBV5-6 and TRBJ1-6): DAGVTQSPTHLIKTRGQQVTLRCSPKSGHDTVSWYQQALGQGPQFIFQYYEEEERQRGNFPDRFSGHQFPNYSSELNVNALLLGDSALYLCASSSRGTYNSPLHFGNGTRLTVT.

The chain joins TRBV5-1 to TRBJ2-5, with TRBD2 identical over 7 bases. V shed 3 bases and J 3 bases; nucleotides not matched to a gene: 8. This CDR3 is built from 15 residues. Germline CDR1 and CDR2: SGHRS and YFSETQ. For the CDR3, the DNA is TGCGCCAGCAGCTGGACCCCTAGCGGAGAAGAGACCCAGTACTTC. Its translation is CASSWTPSGEETQYF.

The chain has TRBV6-5 and TRBJ1-2; D ambiguous. CDR1 is MNHEY, CDR2 SVGAGI, per germline. Trimming took off 11 bases at V and 2 bases at J, with 18 bases between the two ends. This CDR3 comprises 14 residues. The DNA of the CDR3 is TGTGCCGCCCTTAACTCGGGGAACAACTATGGCTACACCTTC. As protein: CAALNSGNNYGYTF.

About this clone: The sample has other DNA sequences that encode this CDR3 too. The chain links TRBV5-1 to TRBJ1-3, with a possible D match to TRBD1 (5 bases). The CDR3 extends over 14 amino acids. Germline CDR1 reads SGHRS; CDR2 reads YFSETQ. V was pared by 0 bases and J by 4 bases, with 8 bases between. The CDR3 spells CASSLAGYGNTIYF. CDR3 DNA sequence: TGCGCCAGCAGCTTGGCAGGGTACGGAAACACCATATATTTT.

This clone was counted a single time. The chain has TRBV19 and TRBJ1-2, with D possibly TRBD1 on 5 matching bases. CDR1 LNHDA and CDR2 SQIVND come from the germline V gene (reference sequence). This CDR3 comprises 14 residues. The V and J ends lost 5 bases and 4 bases respectively, with 14 bases between them. The CDR3 spells CASSYTGAVYGYTF. In DNA, the CDR3 is TGTGCCAGTAGTTACACTGGGGCAGTCTATGGCTACACCTTC.

V gene TRBV27 combines with J gene TRBJ2-1, with a weak D call TRBD2 (6 bases). CDR1 MNHEY and CDR2 SMNVEV come from the germline V gene (reference sequence). V was pared by 0 bases and J by 3 bases, with 12 bases between. The CDR3 is made up of 16 amino acids. CDR3 residues: CASSLSWGEFYNEQFF. CDR3 nucleotide sequence: TGTGCCAGCAGTTTATCTTGGGGGGAGTTCTACAATGAGCAGTTCTTC.

The CDR3 nucleotides are TGTGCCAGCAGTTGGGACAGTAAACAAGAGACCCAGTACTTC. Its translation: CASSWDSKQETQYF. The chain links TRBV28 to TRBJ2-5; TRBD1 agrees at 7 bases. The germline V gene encodes CDR1 MDHEN and CDR2 SYDVKM. V gave up 4 bases and J gave up 2 bases; unmatched junction bases: 4. CDR3 length: 14 residues. Complete variable domain (other parts from reference TRBV28 and TRBJ2-5): DVKVTQSSRYLVKRTGEKVFLECVQDMDHENMFWYRQDPGLGLRLIYFSYDVKMKEKGDIPEGYSVSREKKERFSLILESASTNQTSMYLCASSWDSKQETQYFGPGTRLLVL.

This chain links TRBV29-1 with TRBJ2-2, with D possibly being TRBD2 (5 bases). Germline CDR1 SQVTM, CDR2 ANQGSEA. The CDR3 covers 13 residues. The V end lost 2 bases, the J end lost 6 bases, and 10 bases lay between the germline ends. CDR3 in DNA: TGCAGCGTTGAACGCGGGCCGGCCGGGGAGCTGTTTTTT. It is translated as CSVERGPAGELFF.

The chain recombines TRBV7-2 with TRBJ1-5; D perhaps matches TRBD1 (6 bases). Trimming took 5 bases from V and 0 from J, leaving 11 bases between them. CDR1 and CDR2 (germline): SGHTA, FQGNSA. The CDR3 has 15 residues. The CDR3 DNA follows: TGTGCCAGCAGCCGGGACACGGCTAGCAATCAGCCCCAGCATTTT. This encodes CASSRDTASNQPQHF.

V is TRBV9 and J is TRBJ2-2; 13 bases are a match to TRBD2. Germline V gene data show CDR1 as SGDLS and CDR2 as YYNGEE. The CDR3 runs 16 residues. The J segment lost 6 bases and the V segment lost 5 bases, leaving 7 bases of the junction unmatched. CDR3 region: CASSRTTSGRAGELFF. CDR3 coding DNA: TGTGCCAGCAGTCGAACAACTAGCGGGAGGGCCGGGGAGCTGTTTTTT.

V gene TRBV5-3 combines with J gene TRBJ1-4; D is ambiguous. TRBV5-3 is given ORF status, its function remaining uncertain. With 1 base removed from V and 2 bases from J, the gap between germline ends came to 12 bases. The length of the CDR3 is 16 residues. Here the CDR3 DNA reads TGTGCCAGAAGCTTGTTCCCCGCCTACACTAATGAAAAACTGTTTTTT. This encodes CARSLFPAYTNEKLFF.

This sequence joins TRBV5-1 and TRBJ2-7, with TRBD2 matching over 9 bases. CDR3 length: 16 amino acids. CDR1 is SGHRS, CDR2 YFSETQ, per germline. The trim removed 4 bases at V and 1 base at J, leaving 9 bases unmatched. CDR3 coding DNA: TGCGCCAGCAGCGCAACTGCGGGGGGGACATCCTACGAGCAGTACTTC. Its protein is CASSATAGGTSYEQYF.

The chain combines TRBV7-8 with TRBJ2-7; no definite D call. The CDR3 extends over 11 amino acids. Looked up from germline, CDR1 is SGHVS and CDR2 is FQNEAQ. Deletions cut 4 bases from V and 5 bases from J, with 6 bases between. The CDR3 here is CASSSFNEQYF. CDR3 bases: TGTGCCAGCAGCTCCTTTAACGAGCAGTACTTC.